This T cell receptor beta chain was recorded in a study of cytomegalovirus exposure and HLA in healthy donors. Study in general: Inside one of the first data releases sat about 91 million unique TCRs taken from HLA-typed donors.

At collection, donors were nominally healthy, but unrecorded immune exposures were probable. For this clone: What it binds is not known.

60 Vbeta and 13 Jbeta primers were used in PCR. Here immunoSEQ multiplex PCR was the method, and the copy in TCRdb shows in-frame clones only, minus some. This table has 150,000 to 200,000 clones, 70% to 85% appearing once. The V and J ends lost 4 bases and 5 bases, in that order; junction bases with no gene match: 10. The CDR3 loop spans 16 amino acids. Germline CDR1 MNHEY, CDR2 SMNVEV (reference sequence). Study observations and caveats: Some V segments, TRBV6-2 and TRBV6-3 among them, were indistinguishable and were therefore excluded. A later analysis found that most CMV-associated TCR beta chains appeared HLA-restricted.

Sequencing input: PBMCs. The J gene is TRBJ2-5, the V gene TRBV27, with TRBD2 matching 10 bases. The clonotype originates from a woman younger than 45 in good health and CMV-seropositive. The CDR3 spells CASSSGASGSWETQYF. The CDR3 nucleotides read TGTGCCAGCAGTTCAGGGGCTAGCGGGAGCTGGGAGACCCAGTACTTC.